Sequencing of this T cell receptor beta chain was carried out in a study of shared clonotypes between healthy human individuals. At the level of the study: A donor's plate count was three for CD4 naive and three for CD4 memory; CD8 naive had two and CD8 memory one. Study results and limitations: Non-shared clonotypes had lower generation probabilities than clonotypes shared by all four sorted-subset donors.

As regards this clone: Its specificity is not known.

Looked up from germline, CDR1 is KGHSH and CDR2 is LQKENI. Between the trimmed V and J ends, which lost 3 bases and 1 base, there was a span of 9 bases. There are 14 residues in the CDR3. In the original analysis: Quality scores were absent from the junction-only immunoSEQ sequences, so filtering differed. Sequencing used immunoSEQ multiplex PCR; TCRdb keeps in-frame clones, though not all of them. V, J and clone size reflect that table, while D and trimming were determined from the DNA. The sample shows about 680,000 clones, 73% of them seen only once. The clonotype comes from a woman younger than 45 in good health. Sequencing input: memory CD4+ T cells sorted from blood. The subset: CD45RA-negative fraction. This sequence joins TRBV18 and TRBJ1-1, with no clear D. Here the CDR3 DNA reads TGTGCCAGCTCACCCGAGGCGTCGAACACTGAAGCTTTCTTT. Translating gives CASSPEASNTEAFF.